This T cell receptor (beta chain) came from a study of control samples from healthy donors and cancer patients. The CDR3 contains 16 residues. J gave up 6 bases and V 3 bases, and 11 bases lay outside the gene matches. CDR1 and CDR2 (germline): KGHSH, LQKENI. TCRdb's copy holds only in-frame clones and misses some; the assay was immunoSEQ multiplex PCR. The sample contains roughly 180,000 clones, 90% to 95% of which appear only once. This rearrangement joins TRBV18 to TRBJ2-1; 7 bases match TRBD1. This TCR derives from a woman between 18 and 29 years old in good health. The source material was blood. The chain's CDR3 is CASSPSTGEPRNEQFF. In DNA, the CDR3 is TGTGCCAGCTCACCCTCCACAGGGGAGCCTCGCAATGAGCAGTTCTTC.